This T cell receptor beta chain was identified in a study of prognosis after radiotherapy for stage I lung cancer. Study information: Patients received stereotactic body radiotherapy alone, with no concurrent therapy.

Multiplex PCR in two rounds served to amplify TCR beta CDR3 from genomic DNA. Primers specific to each TRBV and TRBJ gene were used in first-round PCR. TCRdb used MiXCR to reprocess the multiplex PCR reads, holding one entry per CDR3 protein. This sample carries some 24,000 distinct CDR3 sequences, around 36% of them seen once, and the ten largest clones take 60% to 80%. This CDR3 is 15 amino acids long. Germline values: CDR1 MNHEY, CDR2 SVGEGT. This clonotype came up a few times. A read error is the likely source, as a far larger clone sits one nucleotide away. Sequenced here: PBMCs, sampled before or after stereotactic body radiation therapy (not recorded which). The chain employs TRBV6-2 or TRBV6-3 and TRBJ1-3, with D unclear. This TCR was recovered from a donor at least 50 years old with non-small cell lung cancer. The CDR3 nucleotides read TGTGCCAGCGGTTACAAACCCTACTCTGGAAACACCATATATTTT. This gives the protein CASGYKPYSGNTIYF.